These T cell receptor beta chains were read from a single sample in a study of blood T cell repertoires in COVID-19. Sequencing was performed with immunoSEQ multiplex PCR; in TCRdb, only in-frame clones are kept and a portion is missing. The sample has about 300,000 clones, more than 70% seen once. Sequencing input: peripheral blood. The receptors here all came from a woman aged 25 to 45 with COVID-19, enrolled during active disease. Both conserved end residues are part of each CDR3. Fields, in order: J gene, D gene, clone size, CDR3 length, V gene, CDR3 DNA, CDR3 protein. The D gene is left open where the match is weak. Size is omitted from some rows. Given values are once, few, many or a class for expanded clones.

j_gene: TRBJ2-7
d_gene: TRBD1
abundance: .
len: 15
v_gene: TRBV6-2/TRBV6-3
CDR3nt: TGTGCCAGCAGTTACGGGACAGGCCAATCCTACGAGCAGTACTTC
CDR3aa: CASSYGTGQSYEQYF

j_gene: TRBJ1-2
d_gene: TRBD1
abundance: .
len: 19
v_gene: TRBV23-1
CDR3nt: TGCGCCAGCAGTCAATGCCCCTATAGACAGGGGGTGGGTAACTATGGCTACACCTTC
CDR3aa: CASSQCPYRQGVGNYGYTF

j_gene: TRBJ2-2
d_gene: .
abundance: once
len: 14
v_gene: TRBV11-3
CDR3nt: TGTGCCAGCAGCTTACAGGGGCACACCGGGGAGCTGTTTTTT
CDR3aa: CASSLQGHTGELFF

j_gene: TRBJ2-1
d_gene: TRBD2
abundance: .
len: 18
v_gene: TRBV10-2
CDR3nt: TGCGCCAGCATGGGTCGTTTAGCGGGGGTGCCCTCCTACAATGAGCAGTTCTTC
CDR3aa: CASMGRLAGVPSYNEQFF

j_gene: TRBJ2-1
d_gene: TRBD2
abundance: .
len: 15
v_gene: TRBV7-3
CDR3nt: TGTGCCAGCAGCCCAACTAGCGTTGCCTACAATGAGCAGTTCTTC
CDR3aa: CASSPTSVAYNEQFF

j_gene: TRBJ2-5
d_gene: TRBD2
abundance: .
len: 19
v_gene: TRBV27
CDR3nt: TGTGCCAGCAGTTCACCCCGGACTAGCGGGGGGGCAGTCCAAGAGACCCAGTACTTC
CDR3aa: CASSSPRTSGGAVQETQYF

j_gene: TRBJ2-5
d_gene: TRBD2
abundance: .
len: 14
v_gene: TRBV5-1
CDR3nt: TGCGCCAGCAGCTCGGGACTAGCGGGGGGACCCCAGTACTTC
CDR3aa: CASSSGLAGGPQYF

j_gene: TRBJ1-2
d_gene: TRBD1
abundance: .
len: 19
v_gene: TRBV19
CDR3nt: TGTGCCAGTAGTATTATTTTAGCGGACAGGGGACTCTCTAACTATGGCTACACCTTC
CDR3aa: CASSIILADRGLSNYGYTF

j_gene: TRBJ2-5
d_gene: .
abundance: .
len: 14
v_gene: TRBV3-1/TRBV3-2
CDR3nt: TGTGCCAGCAGCCCGATGGCTAGCACAGAGACCCAGTACTTC
CDR3aa: CASSPMASTETQYF

j_gene: TRBJ1-5
d_gene: TRBD1
abundance: .
len: 13
v_gene: TRBV7-6
CDR3nt: TGTGCCAGCAGCCCAGGGGGCGGCCAGCCCCAGCATTTT
CDR3aa: CASSPGGGQPQHF

j_gene: TRBJ1-5
d_gene: .
abundance: .
len: 15
v_gene: TRBV5-1
CDR3nt: TGCGCCAGCAGCCCTGACGGACAGATCAATCAGCCCCAGCATTTT
CDR3aa: CASSPDGQINQPQHF

j_gene: TRBJ1-6
d_gene: .
abundance: .
len: 17
v_gene: TRBV7-9
CDR3nt: TGTGCCAGCAGCTTATTTACAGGGAGCTCCTATAATTCACCCCTCCACTTT
CDR3aa: CASSLFTGSSYNSPLHF

j_gene: TRBJ1-2
d_gene: .
abundance: .
len: 14
v_gene: TRBV18
CDR3nt: TGTGCCAGCTCACCCGAGACAGTCCTAAAGGGCTACACCTTC
CDR3aa: CASSPETVLKGYTF

j_gene: TRBJ1-1
d_gene: .
abundance: once
len: 14
v_gene: TRBV5-4
CDR3nt: TGTGCCAGCAGCTCCATGGGGGGAGACACTGAAGCTTTCTTT
CDR3aa: CASSSMGGDTEAFF

j_gene: TRBJ1-2
d_gene: TRBD1
abundance: .
len: 13
v_gene: TRBV2
CDR3nt: TGTGCCAGCAGTTACGACAGGGGCAGCGGCTACACCTTC
CDR3aa: CASSYDRGSGYTF

j_gene: TRBJ1-3
d_gene: TRBD1
abundance: .
len: 15
v_gene: TRBV7-2
CDR3nt: TGTGCCAGCAGCAGGGACAGGAACTCTGGAAACACCATATATTTT
CDR3aa: CASSRDRNSGNTIYF

j_gene: TRBJ1-1
d_gene: .
abundance: .
len: 13
v_gene: TRBV30
CDR3nt: TGTGCCTGGAGCTTACACATGAACACTGAAGCTTTCTTT
CDR3aa: CAWSLHMNTEAFF

j_gene: TRBJ1-1
d_gene: .
abundance: .
len: 13
v_gene: TRBV5-1
CDR3nt: TGCGCCAGCAGCTTCACAGGGAACCCTGAAGCTTTCTTT
CDR3aa: CASSFTGNPEAFF

j_gene: TRBJ1-1
d_gene: .
abundance: .
len: 15
v_gene: TRBV11-3
CDR3nt: TGTGCCAGCAGCTTAGGTACAGGGCCGAACACTGAAGCTTTCTTT
CDR3aa: CASSLGTGPNTEAFF

j_gene: TRBJ1-2
d_gene: .
abundance: .
len: 13
v_gene: TRBV6-5
CDR3nt: TGTGCCAGCAGCGATTGGACCGGGAAGGGCTACACCTTC
CDR3aa: CASSDWTGKGYTF

j_gene: TRBJ1-1
d_gene: .
abundance: once
len: 14
v_gene: TRBV9
CDR3nt: TGTGCCAGCAGCGTAGAACAGGGTTACACTGAAGCTTTCTTT
CDR3aa: CASSVEQGYTEAFF

j_gene: TRBJ1-6
d_gene: .
abundance: .
len: 15
v_gene: TRBV3-1/TRBV3-2
CDR3nt: TGTGCCAGCAGCCAAGGTGGGCCCCGCACGTCACCCCTCCACTTT
CDR3aa: CASSQGGPRTSPLHF

j_gene: TRBJ2-3
d_gene: TRBD2
abundance: .
len: 17
v_gene: TRBV5-4
CDR3nt: TGTGCCAGCAGCCTCCGGCGACTAGCGGGAAACACAGATACGCAGTATTTT
CDR3aa: CASSLRRLAGNTDTQYF

j_gene: TRBJ1-2
d_gene: TRBD1
abundance: .
len: 12
v_gene: TRBV29-1
CDR3nt: TGCAGCGTTGATCAGGGGGCGGGCGGCTACACCTTC
CDR3aa: CSVDQGAGGYTF

j_gene: TRBJ1-5
d_gene: .
abundance: .
len: 16
v_gene: TRBV19
CDR3nt: TGTGCCAGTAGTATCGGGAGTAGGGGCAGCAATCAGCCCCAGCATTTT
CDR3aa: CASSIGSRGSNQPQHF

j_gene: TRBJ2-3
d_gene: TRBD2
abundance: .
len: 15
v_gene: TRBV5-1
CDR3nt: TGCGCCAGCAGCTTCCGGGGGGTCGAGACAGATACGCAGTATTTT
CDR3aa: CASSFRGVETDTQYF

j_gene: TRBJ2-7
d_gene: .
abundance: .
len: 13
v_gene: TRBV2
CDR3nt: TGTGCCAGCAGTCCGGGACTCCACAACGAGCAGTACTTC
CDR3aa: CASSPGLHNEQYF

j_gene: TRBJ1-6
d_gene: .
abundance: .
len: 17
v_gene: TRBV15
CDR3nt: TGTGCCACCAGCAGAGATATGGCTAGCTCCTATAATTCACCCCTCCACTTT
CDR3aa: CATSRDMASSYNSPLHF

j_gene: TRBJ1-4
d_gene: TRBD1
abundance: .
len: 15
v_gene: TRBV25-1
CDR3nt: TGTGCCAGCAGTGAGCCCGGGACAGGGGTTGAAAAACTGTTTTTT
CDR3aa: CASSEPGTGVEKLFF

j_gene: TRBJ1-4
d_gene: TRBD1
abundance: once
len: 16
v_gene: TRBV5-1
CDR3nt: TGCGCCAGCAGCACGGGACAGATCTCCGGAAATGAAAAACTGTTTTTT
CDR3aa: CASSTGQISGNEKLFF

j_gene: TRBJ2-7
d_gene: TRBD2
abundance: .
len: 16
v_gene: TRBV9
CDR3nt: TGTGCCAGCAGCGAGGGAAGCGGGGGATCCCTCTACGAGCAGTACTTC
CDR3aa: CASSEGSGGSLYEQYF

j_gene: TRBJ1-1
d_gene: .
abundance: few
len: 14
v_gene: TRBV5-1
CDR3nt: TGCGCCAGCAGCTTGGCACAGACGAACACTGAAGCTTTCTTT
CDR3aa: CASSLAQTNTEAFF

j_gene: TRBJ1-2
d_gene: .
abundance: .
len: 14
v_gene: TRBV19
CDR3nt: TGTGCCAGTACCCCGTCCGTCCCCTCTTATGGCTACACCTTC
CDR3aa: CASTPSVPSYGYTF

j_gene: TRBJ1-2
d_gene: .
abundance: .
len: 15
v_gene: TRBV7-6
CDR3nt: TGTGCCAGCAGCCCCGGCGGTGGGGGCGCGGTTGGCTACACCTTC
CDR3aa: CASSPGGGGAVGYTF

j_gene: TRBJ2-1
d_gene: TRBD2
abundance: .
len: 15
v_gene: TRBV19
CDR3nt: TGTGCCAGTAGTAGCCCGGGACTAGTTCGGAATGAGCAGTTCTTC
CDR3aa: CASSSPGLVRNEQFF

j_gene: TRBJ2-1
d_gene: .
abundance: .
len: 15
v_gene: TRBV7-2
CDR3nt: TGTGCCAGCAGCTTATCATACGGAGGGGCCAATGAGCAGTTCTTC
CDR3aa: CASSLSYGGANEQFF

j_gene: TRBJ1-1
d_gene: .
abundance: .
len: 15
v_gene: TRBV21-1
CDR3nt: TGTGCCAGCATCTTCAGTATTGTGGCGAACACTGAAGCTTTCTTT
CDR3aa: CASIFSIVANTEAFF

j_gene: TRBJ1-3
d_gene: .
abundance: .
len: 15
v_gene: TRBV7-6
CDR3nt: TGTGCCAGCAGCGCCCTATCCTCTCCTGGAAACACCATATATTTT
CDR3aa: CASSALSSPGNTIYF

j_gene: TRBJ2-7
d_gene: TRBD2
abundance: .
len: 15
v_gene: TRBV5-5
CDR3nt: TGTGCCAGCAGCCAAGGGACTAGCGACATCTACGAGCAGTACTTC
CDR3aa: CASSQGTSDIYEQYF

j_gene: TRBJ1-2
d_gene: .
abundance: .
len: 13
v_gene: TRBV28
CDR3nt: TGTGCCAGCAGTTTGGGAGGGGGGTTCGGCTACACCTTC
CDR3aa: CASSLGGGFGYTF

j_gene: TRBJ2-7
d_gene: .
abundance: .
len: 12
v_gene: TRBV3-1/TRBV3-2
CDR3nt: TGTGCCAGCAGCCACAGGGGCTTCGAGCAGTACTTC
CDR3aa: CASSHRGFEQYF

j_gene: TRBJ2-3
d_gene: .
abundance: .
len: 13
v_gene: TRBV14
CDR3nt: TGTGCCAGCAGCCCCAGGGTATGGGATACGCAGTATTTT
CDR3aa: CASSPRVWDTQYF

j_gene: TRBJ2-3
d_gene: .
abundance: .
len: 14
v_gene: TRBV18
CDR3nt: TGTGCCAGTAGTTGGCGGAGAACCACAGATACGCAGTATTTT
CDR3aa: CASSWRRTTDTQYF

j_gene: TRBJ1-4
d_gene: .
abundance: .
len: 15
v_gene: TRBV5-1
CDR3nt: TGCGCCAGCAGCTTGTGGTCAGGGGTTCGTGAAAAACTGTTTTTT
CDR3aa: CASSLWSGVREKLFF

j_gene: TRBJ1-2
d_gene: .
abundance: .
len: 15
v_gene: TRBV4-2
CDR3nt: TGTGCCAGCAGCCAAGAAGTGGGCGGACAAAATGGCTACACCTTC
CDR3aa: CASSQEVGGQNGYTF

j_gene: TRBJ2-1
d_gene: TRBD2
abundance: .
len: 14
v_gene: TRBV9
CDR3nt: TGTGCCAGCAGCGTAGGCGGGGGGGCAGGGGAGCAGTTCTTC
CDR3aa: CASSVGGGAGEQFF

j_gene: TRBJ1-3
d_gene: .
abundance: .
len: 11
v_gene: TRBV12-3/TRBV12-4
CDR3nt: TGTGCCAGCAGTGCGAGGAACACCATATATTTT
CDR3aa: CASSARNTIYF

j_gene: TRBJ1-1
d_gene: TRBD1
abundance: .
len: 15
v_gene: TRBV5-1
CDR3nt: TGCGCCAGCAGCGAAGCCGGGACAGGGGCCACTGAAGCTTTCTTT
CDR3aa: CASSEAGTGATEAFF

j_gene: TRBJ1-2
d_gene: .
abundance: once
len: 16
v_gene: TRBV6-5
CDR3nt: TGTGCCAGCAGTTCCCCGGGGAGCCCCCCTAACTATGGCTACACCTTC
CDR3aa: CASSSPGSPPNYGYTF

j_gene: TRBJ2-5
d_gene: TRBD2
abundance: .
len: 15
v_gene: TRBV5-4
CDR3nt: TGTGCCAGCAGCTCCACTAGCGGGGTCCAAGAGACCCAGTACTTC
CDR3aa: CASSSTSGVQETQYF

j_gene: TRBJ1-6
d_gene: .
abundance: .
len: 16
v_gene: TRBV6-5
CDR3nt: TGTGCCAGCAGTTACCACCGGATAGAACTAAATTCACCCCTCCACTTT
CDR3aa: CASSYHRIELNSPLHF

j_gene: TRBJ2-1
d_gene: .
abundance: .
len: 16
v_gene: TRBV1
CDR3nt: TGCACCAGCAGCCGAACCTCCGGGGGGCCCTACAATGAGCAGTTCTTC
CDR3aa: CTSSRTSGGPYNEQFF

j_gene: TRBJ2-3
d_gene: TRBD2
abundance: .
len: 15
v_gene: TRBV25-1
CDR3nt: TGTGCCAGCAGACCTAGCGGGGGATTTGGAGATACGCAGTATTTT
CDR3aa: CASRPSGGFGDTQYF